This T cell receptor (beta chain) is from a study of CD8 T cells in ankylosing spondylitis. From the 5' RACE reads, TCRdb called clonotypes with MiXCR, one entry per CDR3 protein. The sample includes roughly 200,000 distinct CDR3 sequences, roughly 13% of them seen just once. The study, taken as a whole, reports: Fewer than ten highly homologous variants made up a TCR beta motif, and this motif appeared characteristic of ankylosing spondylitis blood. Clones linked to disease, bearing a CD8+ phenotype, were relatively rare in peripheral blood.

This clonotype has a handful of counts. Its target is unknown. The clonotype comes from a male donor with ankylosing spondylitis or in good health (not recorded which). The source material was blood, either unsorted or a sorted T cell fraction (not recorded which).

CDR3 in DNA: TGCGCCAGCAGCCAAGCCCCAGGGACTCCACACGAGCAGTACTTC. Its protein is CASSQAPGTPHEQYF. The chain recombines TRBV4-1 with TRBJ2-7; perhaps TRBD2 as D (6 bases). This CDR3 spans 15 amino acids. Germline CDR1 reads MGHRA; CDR2 reads YSYEKL. V was trimmed by 1 base and J by 5 bases, leaving 15 bases between them.